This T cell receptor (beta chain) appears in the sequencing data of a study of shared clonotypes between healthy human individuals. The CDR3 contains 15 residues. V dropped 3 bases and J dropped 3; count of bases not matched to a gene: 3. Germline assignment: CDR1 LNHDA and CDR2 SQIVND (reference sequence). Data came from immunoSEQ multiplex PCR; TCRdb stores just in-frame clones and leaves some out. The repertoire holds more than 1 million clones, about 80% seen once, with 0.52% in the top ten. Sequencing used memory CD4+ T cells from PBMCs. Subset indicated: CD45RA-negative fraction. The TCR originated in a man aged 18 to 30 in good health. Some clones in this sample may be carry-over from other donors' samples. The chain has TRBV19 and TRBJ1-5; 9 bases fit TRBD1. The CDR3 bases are TGTGCCAGTAGTATGGACAGGGGACTCAATCAGCCCCAGCATTTT. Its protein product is CASSMDRGLNQPQHF.